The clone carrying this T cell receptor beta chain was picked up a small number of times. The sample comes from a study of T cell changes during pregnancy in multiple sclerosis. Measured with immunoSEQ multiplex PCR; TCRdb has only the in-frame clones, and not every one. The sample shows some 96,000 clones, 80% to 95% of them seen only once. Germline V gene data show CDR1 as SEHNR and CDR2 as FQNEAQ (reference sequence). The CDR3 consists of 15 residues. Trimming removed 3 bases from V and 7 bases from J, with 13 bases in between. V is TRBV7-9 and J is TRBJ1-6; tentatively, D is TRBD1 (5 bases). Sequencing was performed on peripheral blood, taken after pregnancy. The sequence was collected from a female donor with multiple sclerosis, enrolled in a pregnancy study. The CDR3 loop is CASSLLGGTNSPLHF. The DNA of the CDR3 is TGTGCCAGCAGCTTGCTGGGGGGAACGAATTCACCCCTCCACTTT. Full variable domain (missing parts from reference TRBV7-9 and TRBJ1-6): DTGVSQNPRHKITKRGQNVTFRCDPISEHNRLYWYRQTLGQGPEFLTYFQNEAQLEKSRLLSDRFSAERPKGSFSTLEIQRTEQGDSAMYLCASSLLGGTNSPLHFGNGTRLTVT.